Each of the 27 T cell receptor beta chains below was sequenced from the same sample in a study of T cells after yellow fever vaccination (dated by TCRdb to about 2019). The library was produced with 5' RACE. The listed sequencing device is Illumina NovaSeq 6000. Using fastp trimming at Q25 and MiXCR clonotype assembly, TCRdb reanalyzed the public sequencing data and kept in-frame beta chains. Every CDR3 protein is listed once, alongside the most common genes and DNA of its rows. The sample includes roughly 310,000 distinct CDR3 sequences, with 3.6% observed a single time. The ten largest clonotypes hold 23% of the sample. According to the study, the label for this sample's treatment or condition signals: live attenuated yellow fever vaccine strain. This specimen was PBMCs, taken on the day of the yellow fever booster vaccination. These receptors all come from a man younger than 35 who received the YFV17D yellow fever vaccine.

In this sample, this clonotype turned up a few times. The chain combines TRBV3-1 with TRBJ1-6; unclear D gene. The CDR3 sequence is 13 residues long. Germline-derived CDR1 and CDR2 are LGHDT and YNNKEL (reference sequence). Deletions cut 8 bases from V and 5 bases from J, with 10 bases between. The CDR3 bases are TGTGCCAGCTCTGGGGAGGATAATTCACCCCTCCACTTT. Amino acids: CASSGEDNSPLHF.

This chain connects TRBV4-2 to TRBJ1-1; a weak D match, TRBD1 (6 bases). Germline CDR1 LGHNA, CDR2 YNFKEQ. The CDR3 is 16 amino acids. The ends were cut back, 1 base at V and 1 base at J, with 13 bases in the middle. The CDR3 nucleotides are TGTGCCAGCAGCCAAGGGGATCAAGGGGGGAACACTGAAGCTTTCTTT. Its translation: CASSQGDQGGNTEAFF.

The table lists this clonotype with a few counts. The rearrangement uses TRBV9 and TRBJ1-2; D is unresolved. The CDR3 extends over 13 amino acids. Deletions cut 0 bases from V and 0 bases from J, with 3 bases between. CDR1 and CDR2 from the germline V gene are SGDLS and YYNGEE. CDR3 DNA: TGTGCCAGCAGCGTAGCTACTAACTATGGCTACACCTTC. It encodes CASSVATNYGYTF. Variable domain in full (rest from reference TRBV9 and TRBJ1-2): DSGVTQTPKHLITATGQRVTLRCSPRSGDLSVYWYQQSLDQGLQFLIQYYNGEERAKGNILERFSAQQFPDLHSELNLSSLELGDSALYFCASSVATNYGYTFGSGTRLTVV.

This clonotype showed up just a few times. The rearrangement joins TRBV21-1 to TRBJ2-1; TRBD2 is the table's D call, not checked against the DNA. TRBV21-1 has pseudogene status. The CDR3 contains 17 residues. The chain's CDR3 is CASSKVRGAGGYNEQFF. The CDR3 nucleotides read TGTGCCAGCAGCAAAGTAAGAGGAGCGGGGGGGTACAATGAGCAGTTCTTC.

This clonotype was recorded at least ten times. This sequence joins TRBV5-1 and TRBJ2-2; 8 nucleotides line up with TRBD2. The CDR3 runs to 15 residues. J gave up 2 bases and V 6 bases, and 6 bases lay outside the gene matches. Germline loops: CDR1 SGHRS, CDR2 YFSETQ. The CDR3 nucleotides read TGCGCCAGCAACGGGGGGGACATAAACACCGGGGAGCTGTTTTTT. It codes for CASNGGDINTGELFF.

This clonotype was counted many times. The V gene is TRBV12-3 or TRBV12-4, the J gene TRBJ2-2; 9 bases fit TRBD1. V shed 6 bases, J shed 7 bases, and the junction held 3 bases outside the gene matches. This CDR3 contains 13 residues. CDR3 DNA: TGTGCCAGCAGGCGACAGGGGGGCGGGGAGCTGTTTTTT. Amino acids: CASRRQGGGELFF.

This clonotype occurred many times. This chain joins TRBV5-1 and TRBJ1-6; D unclear. This CDR3 has 13 residues. V was trimmed by 5 bases and J by 8 bases, leaving 11 bases between them. Germline values: CDR1 SGHRS, CDR2 YFSETQ. In DNA, the CDR3 is TGCGCCAGCAGGTTAGGGTCGGATTCACCCCTCCACTTT. Its protein is CASRLGSDSPLHF.

The genes are TRBV29-1 and TRBJ2-3; D ambiguous. Germline loops: CDR1 SQVTM, CDR2 ANQGSEA. The CDR3 spans 12 residues. Trimming stripped 6 bases from V and 2 bases from J, with 9 bases between. The CDR3 coding sequence is TGCAGCGTAAGGGCAGCCACAGATACGCAGTATTTT. Protein sequence: CSVRAATDTQYF.

This clonotype was recorded many times. This sequence joins TRBV7-3 and TRBJ1-2, with no clear D. The CDR3 sequence is 13 residues long. CDR1 SGHTA and CDR2 FQGTGA come from the germline V gene. Trimming stripped 5 bases from V and 1 base from J, with 8 bases between. This chain's CDR3 is CASSLENNYGYTF. CDR3 DNA sequence: TGTGCCAGCAGCCTTGAAAATAACTATGGCTACACCTTC.

The chain employs TRBV29-1 and TRBJ1-5, with D possibly matching TRBD1 (5 bases). Per germline, CDR1 SQVTM and CDR2 ANQGSEA. Trimming shortened V by 4 bases and J by 2 bases, and 15 bases separated the two germline ends. The CDR3 covers 15 residues. This CDR3 is CSVAGDTGGNQPQHF. The CDR3 nucleotides are TGCAGCGTTGCGGGGGATACGGGAGGCAATCAGCCCCAGCATTTT.

This clonotype was seen at least ten times. This sequence joins TRBV18 and TRBJ2-7; 7 nucleotides line up with TRBD1. Germline values: CDR1 KGHSH, CDR2 LQKENI. There are 14 residues in the CDR3. V was pared by 8 bases and J by 5 bases, with 12 bases of the junction left unmatched. The CDR3 DNA sequence: TGTGCCAGCGTCCGCGGCCAGGGGGAAAACGAGCAGTACTTC. This translates into CASVRGQGENEQYF.

This clonotype was counted at least ten times. The chain combines TRBV7-6 with TRBJ2-1, with D perhaps matching TRBD2 (6 bases). CDR3 length: 14 amino acids. Germline loops: CDR1 SGHVS, CDR2 FNYEAQ. V was trimmed by 6 bases and J by 7 bases, leaving 16 bases between them. CDR3 sequence reads: CASRQSGTGNEQFF. The CDR3 DNA reads TGTGCCAGCAGACAATCCGGGACTGGGAATGAGCAGTTCTTC. The whole variable domain, remainder taken from reference TRBV7-6 and TRBJ2-1, is GAGVSQSPRYKVTKRGQDVALRCDPISGHVSLYWYRQALGQGPEFLTYFNYEAQQDKSGLPNDRFSAERPEGSISTLTIQRTEQRDSAMYRCASRQSGTGNEQFFGPGTRLTVL.

V and J are TRBV6-5 and TRBJ2-3, with D maybe TRBD1 (6 bases). This CDR3 comprises 16 residues. Germline V gene data show CDR1 as MNHEY and CDR2 as SVGAGI. V was cut by 0 bases and J by 5 bases, with 15 bases left in between. The CDR3 nucleotides are TGTGCCAGCAGTTACTCGGGGCAGGGGCGAATAGATACGCAGTATTTT. Translation gives CASSYSGQGRIDTQYF.

The chain uses TRBV7-2 and TRBJ2-5; D call uncertain. This CDR3 has 15 amino acids. V was pared by 2 bases and J by 4 bases, with 14 bases between. Per germline, CDR1 SGHTA and CDR2 FQGNSA. CDR3 in DNA: TGTGCCAGCAGCTTACGGCTCAGTTTCGGAGAGACCCAGTACTTC. It specifies CASSLRLSFGETQYF.

This rearrangement joins TRBV7-2 to TRBJ1-5; D remains ambiguous. In germline, CDR1 is SGHTA, CDR2 FQGNSA. This CDR3 contains 13 residues. V was clipped by 6 bases and J by 8 bases, with 14 bases between them. This CDR3 is CASRAGPGEPQHF. The CDR3 coding sequence is TGTGCCAGCAGGGCCGGGCCCGGAGAGCCCCAGCATTTT.

There are a few counts of this clonotype. V is TRBV20-1 and J is TRBJ2-3; 10 positions agree with TRBD2. V trimming: 3 bases; J trimming: 2 bases; junction bases outside the gene matches: 14. This CDR3 is built from 18 residues. Germline V gives CDR1 DFQATT, CDR2 SNEGSKA (reference sequence). The CDR3, as DNA: TGCAGTGCTAGGGCTAGCGGGGGCCCTGTCCCATACACAGATACGCAGTATTTT. This encodes CSARASGGPVPYTDTQYF.

V and J are TRBV6-6 and TRBJ2-2, with D possibly matching TRBD2 (5 bases). Germline CDR1 is MNHNY and CDR2 is SVGAGI (reference sequence). The CDR3 has 12 amino acids. Trimming cost V 0 bases and J 11 bases, with 7 bases left between them. Here the CDR3 reads CASSYSTTELFF. In DNA form, the CDR3 reads TGTGCCAGCAGTTACTCGACTACAGAGCTGTTTTTT.

This clonotype has at least ten counts. The chain combines TRBV20-1 with TRBJ2-5; D unclear. V was clipped by 3 bases and J by 2 bases, with 10 bases between them. The V gene's germline CDR1 is DFQATT and CDR2 SNEGSKA (reference sequence). CDR3 length: 13 amino acids. In DNA, the CDR3 is TGCAGTGCTAGGTGGCTACCGCAAGAGACCCAGTACTTC. It encodes CSARWLPQETQYF.

The rearrangement uses TRBV28 and TRBJ2-7; 11 bases are a match to TRBD1. This CDR3 has 13 residues. Germline trimming cut 6 bases from V and 5 bases from J; bases unmatched to any gene: 3. The germline V gene encodes CDR1 MDHEN and CDR2 SYDVKM. This CDR3 is CASSPGQGDEQYV. The CDR3 region has the DNA TGTGCCAGCAGCCCGGGACAGGGGGACGAGCAGTACGTC.

This clonotype showed up many times. The rearrangement links TRBV6-5 to TRBJ2-3; maybe TRBD1 (6 bases). V shed 0 bases and J shed 4 bases, with 14 bases lying between them. Germline CDR1 MNHEY, CDR2 SVGAGI. The CDR3 contains 16 residues. The CDR3 DNA reads as TGTGCCAGCAGTTACTCGCCAGGGGATGATCCAGATACGCAGTATTTT. Its protein is CASSYSPGDDPDTQYF.

This clonotype was picked up many times. The CDR3 loop reads CASSFLLGGLYNEQFF. The CDR3 DNA reads TGTGCCAGCAGCTTCCTTCTGGGGGGCCTATACAATGAGCAGTTCTTC. The chain is built from TRBV7-3 and TRBJ2-1; D possibly uses TRBD1 or TRBD2 (6 bases each). V was clipped by 3 bases and J by 4 bases, with 16 bases between them. The CDR3 runs to 16 residues. Germline CDR1 and CDR2: SGHTA and FQGTGA.

This clonotype was counted at least ten times. V gene TRBV10-3 combines with J gene TRBJ2-5; D unresolved. V was pared by 0 bases and J by 3 bases, with 2 bases between. The CDR3 length is 12 residues. Germline V gene data show CDR1 as ENHRY and CDR2 as SYGVKD. CDR3 residues: CAISESEETQYF. CDR3 nucleotide sequence: TGTGCCATCAGTGAGTCTGAAGAGACCCAGTACTTC.

This clonotype was observed at least ten times. The V gene is TRBV27, the J gene TRBJ1-2; 12 bases match TRBD1. Germline trimming cut 6 bases from V and 4 bases from J; bases unmatched to any gene: 3. CDR3 length equals 14 residues. Germline CDR1 MNHEY, CDR2 SMNVEV (reference sequence). The CDR3 loop reads CASRGQGAGYGYTF. The CDR3 DNA is TGTGCCAGCAGGGGACAGGGGGCTGGCTATGGCTACACCTTC.

The chain joins TRBV4-2 to TRBJ1-1, with D unresolved. This CDR3 comprises 15 residues. V lost 4 bases and J 4 bases, leaving 16 bases between the germline ends. Per germline, CDR1 LGHNA and CDR2 YNFKEQ. The CDR3 bases are TGTGCCAGCAGCCCCTTCCTCTGGATGGGCACTGAAGCTTTCTTT. As protein: CASSPFLWMGTEAFF.

The chain is built from TRBV5-6 and TRBJ1-2; no clear D gene. There are 12 residues in the CDR3. Germline V CDR1 and CDR2: SGHDT, YYEEEE. Between the trimmed V and J ends, which lost 0 bases and 7 bases, there was a span of 7 bases. The CDR3 DNA follows: TGTGCCAGCAGCTTGGCACGGTTTGGCTACACCTTC. Translation gives CASSLARFGYTF.

This clonotype was found many times. The V and J genes are TRBV27 and TRBJ2-1; 14 bases line up with TRBD2. Germline assignment: CDR1 MNHEY and CDR2 SMNVEV (reference sequence). This CDR3 is built from 17 residues. V lost 3 bases and J lost 9; bases outside the gene matches: 10. CDR3 amino acids: CASSFGTSGGIYGEQFF. For the CDR3, the DNA is TGTGCCAGCAGTTTTGGGACTAGCGGGGGCATCTATGGTGAGCAGTTCTTC.

This sequence joins TRBV21-1 and TRBJ2-7; the D call in the table, TRBD2, was not verified against the DNA. TRBV21-1 is reported as a pseudogene. CDR3 length: 15 residues. Here the CDR3 DNA reads TGTGCCAGCAGCAATAGGACTAGCGGGTCTTCCGAGCAGTACGTC. This encodes CASSNRTSGSSEQYV.